The next 7 T cell receptor beta chains were all read from a single sample in a study of cytomegalovirus exposure and HLA in healthy donors. PCR involved 60 Vbeta and 13 Jbeta primers. TCRdb's table, derived via immunoSEQ multiplex PCR, lists solely in-frame clones and lacks some. Here the sample spans 150,000 or so clones, roughly 66% being singletons. Material for sequencing was PBMCs. Receptors originate from a woman in her late teens or twenties in good health and CMV-seronegative.

The J gene is TRBJ2-2, the V gene TRBV9, with 7 bases aligning to TRBD1. Germline assignment: CDR1 SGDLS and CDR2 YYNGEE. This CDR3 has 15 residues. The trim removed 3 bases at V and 0 bases at J, leaving 2 bases unmatched. The CDR3 region is CASSGGQPNTGELFF. The DNA of the CDR3 is TGTGCCAGCAGCGGGGGACAGCCGAACACCGGGGAGCTGTTTTTT.

The chain has TRBV7-8 and TRBJ2-3, with D maybe TRBD2 (6 bases). The V end lost 6 bases, the J end lost 2 bases, and 15 bases lay between the germline ends. The CDR3 loop spans 15 amino acids. Germline-derived CDR1 and CDR2 are SGHVS and FQNEAQ. In nucleotides, the CDR3 is TGTGCCAGCAGTCGTCCGGGACTCCCCACAGATACGCAGTATTTT. Translating gives CASSRPGLPTDTQYF.

V and J are TRBV7-9 and TRBJ2-1; 8 bases agree with TRBD2. Germline V gene lookup returns CDR1 SEHNR and CDR2 FQNEAQ (reference sequence). This CDR3 spans 14 amino acids. The V segment lost 5 bases and the J segment 6 bases; nucleotides outside the gene matches: 6. The CDR3 sequence is CASSPGGAVNEQFF. For the CDR3, the DNA is TGTGCCAGCAGCCCCGGGGGGGCAGTCAATGAGCAGTTCTTC.

Here the CDR3 reads CASSLGGGGADEQYF. In DNA form, the CDR3 reads TGCGCCAGCAGCTTGGGTGGCGGGGGGGCAGACGAGCAGTACTTC. The V and J genes are TRBV5-1 and TRBJ2-7, with 9 bases that match TRBD2. The germline V gene has CDR1 SGHRS and CDR2 YFSETQ. The CDR3 loop spans 15 amino acids. The junction had 6 bases not matched to a gene; V was cut back by 0 bases and J by 5 bases.

In this sample, this clone turned up a few times. The chain combines TRBV4-3 with TRBJ1-3; 9 bases map to TRBD1. Germline V lookup: CDR1 LGHNA, CDR2 YSLEER. V was clipped by 3 bases and J by 8 bases; unmatched bases: 8. This CDR3 has 15 residues. The CDR3 is CASSQTGQGLDTIYF. CDR3 nucleotides: TGCGCCAGCAGCCAGACGGGACAGGGTTTGGACACCATATATTTT.

The V and J genes are TRBV7-2 and TRBJ1-1; TRBD1 aligns across 7 bases. The V and J ends lost 2 bases and 4 bases, in that order; junction bases with no gene match: 7. Germline loops: CDR1 SGHTA, CDR2 FQGNSA. The CDR3 length is 15 residues. The CDR3 protein is CASSLLTGVGTEAFF. The CDR3 coding sequence is TGTGCCAGCAGCTTACTTACAGGGGTGGGCACTGAAGCTTTCTTT.

The chain carries TRBV5-6 and TRBJ2-2; weak D call: TRBD1 (6 bases). Germline lookup yields CDR1 SGHDT and CDR2 YYEEEE. This CDR3 region has 16 residues. The ends were cut back, 4 bases at V and 1 base at J, with 14 bases in the middle. CDR3 DNA sequence: TGTGCCAGCAGCGCCGGACAGATACTGAACACCGGGGAGCTGTTTTTT. Encoded protein: CASSAGQILNTGELFF.